There are a few counts of the clone carrying this T cell receptor beta chain. Its antigen is undetermined. The source of the sample is a study of blood T cells in healthy people across ages. Findings and caveats of the study: Naive CD4+ cell counts and diversity both ran higher in long-lived than in aged donors.

It was with a sample-barcoded 5' primer and a J-beta primer mix that a second PCR of roughly 7 to 12 cycles was run. Sequencing recovered at least 2.5 million CDR3-containing paired-end reads from each sample. One entry per CDR3 protein results from TCRdb running MiXCR on the 5' RACE reads. This table has some 880,000 distinct CDR3 sequences, approximately 35% appearing once. Individuals who donated were healthy Caucasians from Russia aged roughly 6 to 100. Each donor gave roughly 9.2 milliliters of peripheral blood. Sequencing was carried out using blood. This clonotype originated in a man aged 18-30 years in good health.

CDR3 nucleotides: TGTGCCAGCAGCCTAGGACTAGCGGGGACAGAGACCCAGTACTTC. It codes for CASSLGLAGTETQYF. The genes are TRBV7-2 and TRBJ2-5; 12 bases line up with TRBD2. The V gene end was trimmed by 5 bases and the J gene end by 4 bases; junction bases not matched to a gene: 5. The CDR3 is 15 residues long. CDR1 is SGHTA, CDR2 FQGNSA, per germline.